The 21 T cell receptor beta chains below were found in one sample sequenced in a study of molecular identifiers for immune sequencing clone quantification. Each CDR3 protein gets one entry after TCRdb re-called the PCR reads with MiXCR. The table has over 600,000 distinct CDR3 sequences, nearly 20% seen once; the top ten hold 0.85%. Sample: naive CD8+ T cells from blood, with Jurkat cell RNA spiked in. Subset of the sample: FACS-sorted CD8+CD4-CCR7+CD45RA+ naive T cells. Receptors were obtained from a human donor in good health. Some libraries in this study had Jurkat cell RNA spiked in.

This clonotype was seen at least ten times. This sequence joins TRBV7-9 and TRBJ2-7, with no clear D. Germline V gene sequence: CDR1 SEHNR, CDR2 FQNEAQ (reference sequence). The V gene lost 7 bases and the J gene lost 2 bases, with 12 bases spanning the gap. The CDR3 is made up of 13 amino acids. The CDR3 bases are TGTGCCAGCACCGATGGGCTGACCTACGAGCAGTACTTC. Encoded protein: CASTDGLTYEQYF.

This clonotype was seen many times. The chain joins TRBV24-1 to TRBJ2-1; no clear D. V lost 2 bases and J 7 bases, leaving 20 bases between the germline ends. Germline V gene data show CDR1 as KGHDR and CDR2 as SFDVKD. The CDR3 length is 17 residues. The CDR3, as DNA: TGTGCCACCAGTGATTCGGCTTCGGCCGCGGTGGGGAATGAGCAGTTCTTC. Protein product: CATSDSASAAVGNEQFF.

The V and J genes are TRBV20-1 and TRBJ2-7; D not certain. Germline CDR1 reads DFQATT; CDR2 reads SNEGSKA (reference sequence). V lost 3 bases and J lost 2, with 14 bases in between. The CDR3 consists of 14 residues. CDR3 nucleotides: TGCAGTGCTAGGCTGGGATTTCCAACCTACGAGCAGTACTTC. Its translation: CSARLGFPTYEQYF.

This sequence joins TRBV27 and TRBJ2-6; D is ambiguous. The V end lost 3 bases, the J end lost 1 base, and 13 bases lay between the germline ends. The CDR3 loop spans 17 amino acids. Germline V gene lookup returns CDR1 MNHEY and CDR2 SMNVEV (reference sequence). Here the CDR3 DNA reads TGTGCCAGCAGTTTGGTCCTTACCCGATCTGGGGCCAACGTCCTGACTTTC. Translating it yields CASSLVLTRSGANVLTF. The variable domain in full, completed from reference TRBV27 and TRBJ2-6, reads EAQVTQNPRYLITVTGKKLTVTCSQNMNHEYMSWYRQDPGLGLRQIYYSMNVEVTDKGDVPEGYKVSRKEKRNFPLILESPSPNQTSLYFCASSLVLTRSGANVLTFGAGSRLTVL.

This clonotype was seen only a few times. V is TRBV20-1 and J is TRBJ2-2, with 11 nucleotides matching TRBD2. The CDR3 length is 18 residues. V lost 3 bases, J lost 1 base, and 10 bases stayed unmatched. Germline V CDR1 and CDR2: DFQATT, SNEGSKA (reference sequence). This chain's CDR3 is CSASILAGGYKNTGELFF. CDR3 DNA: TGCAGTGCTAGTATTCTAGCGGGGGGCTATAAGAACACCGGGGAGCTGTTTTTT.

This clonotype has ten or more counts. The gene calls are TRBV28 and TRBJ2-7; D is perhaps TRBD1 (7 bases). V dropped 7 bases and J dropped 4 bases, with 14 bases sitting between them. The CDR3 extends over 13 amino acids. CDR1 is MDHEN and CDR2 is SYDVKM in the germline V gene. The CDR3 reads CASIPSGGYEQYF. The CDR3 DNA follows: TGTGCCAGCATCCCTTCAGGGGGGTACGAGCAGTACTTC.

This chain joins TRBV28 and TRBJ2-7; 7 bases map to TRBD2. J gave up 5 bases and V 5 bases, and 6 bases lay outside the gene matches. The CDR3 spans 13 residues. Germline CDR1 and CDR2: MDHEN and SYDVKM. The CDR3 DNA sequence: TGTGCCAGCAGTCAACTAGCGTTCCACGAGCAGTACTTC. Translated, it gives CASSQLAFHEQYF.

This clonotype was detected ten times or more. The CDR3 spells CASSLVGQGHEQYF. DNA for the CDR3: TGTGCCAGCAGCTTAGTGGGACAGGGCCACGAGCAGTACTTC. J is TRBJ2-7 and V is TRBV11-2, with 9 bases aligning to TRBD1. The germline gives CDR1 SGHAT, CDR2 FQNNGV. V lost 1 base to trimming and J lost 5 bases; unmatched junction nucleotides: 3. The CDR3 has 14 residues.

The chain employs TRBV4-3 and TRBJ2-7; D might be TRBD1 or TRBD2, each matching 5 bases. V lost 0 bases and J 3 bases, leaving 27 bases between the germline ends. Germline V lookup: CDR1 LGHNA, CDR2 YSLEER. CDR3 length: 20 amino acids. Here the CDR3 reads CASSQDVSTGLEGVIYEQYF. The DNA of the CDR3 is TGCGCCAGCAGCCAAGATGTTAGCACAGGACTCGAAGGGGTTATCTACGAGCAGTACTTC.

This CDR3 reads CSASVRGLSTEAFF. In DNA form, the CDR3 reads TGCAGTGCTAGTGTTCGAGGTCTATCGACTGAAGCTTTCTTT. The rearrangement links TRBV20-1 to TRBJ1-1, with D hard to call. CDR3 length: 14 amino acids. V gave up 3 bases and J gave up 5 bases, with 16 bases separating them. CDR1 is DFQATT, CDR2 SNEGSKA, per germline (reference sequence).

This clonotype was detected a few times. The rearrangement joins TRBV3-1 to TRBJ1-1; D call uncertain. Germline V gene data show CDR1 as LGHDT and CDR2 as YNNKEL (reference sequence). The CDR3 sequence is 17 residues long. V was clipped by 3 bases and J by 0 bases, with 17 bases between them. The CDR3 bases are TGTGCCAGCAGCCAGTTTAACAGAGCTGACATGAACACTGAAGCTTTCTTT. Encoded protein: CASSQFNRADMNTEAFF. The variable domain in full, with the rest retrieved from reference TRBV3-1 and TRBJ1-1, is DTAVSQTPKYLVTQMGNDKSIKCEQNLGHDTMYWYKQDSKKFLKIMFSYNNKELIINETVPNRFSPKSPDKAHLNLHINSLELGDSAVYFCASSQFNRADMNTEAFFGQGTRLTVV.

The sample holds one count of this clonotype. V and J are TRBV11-2 and TRBJ2-7; TRBD2 matches at 9 bases. V dropped 5 bases and J dropped 4; count of bases not matched to a gene: 9. The CDR3 consists of 15 residues. The germline gives CDR1 SGHAT, CDR2 FQNNGV. This CDR3 is CASSLGLARVYEQYF. DNA of the CDR3: TGTGCCAGCAGCCTCGGACTAGCGAGGGTTTACGAGCAGTACTTC.

As concerns this clonotype: Being one base from a much bigger clone, this may be a read error. The V gene is TRBV11-3, the J gene TRBJ2-6, with D tentatively TRBD2 (5 bases). This CDR3 has 18 residues. Per the germline V gene, CDR1 is SGHNT and CDR2 is YENEEA. With 7 bases removed from V and 0 bases from J, the gap between germline ends came to 19 bases. Here the CDR3 DNA reads TGTGCCAGCAAACCTTCTAACGGGGATTTCTCTGGGGCCAACGTCCTGACTTTC. Translation gives CASKPSNGDFSGANVLTF.

The CDR3 sequence is CASSSGGLAAPPGNEQFF. CDR3 bases: TGCGCCAGCAGCTCGGGGGGGCTAGCGGCCCCACCAGGGAATGAGCAGTTCTTC. The chain employs TRBV5-1 and TRBJ2-1; 8 nucleotides match TRBD2. V lost 3 bases, J lost 7 bases, and 18 bases stayed unmatched. Germline V gene sequence: CDR1 SGHRS, CDR2 YFSETQ. The CDR3 totals 18 residues.

This clonotype was seen only once. One base away lies a much larger clone, so this may be a sequencing read error. The rearrangement links TRBV11-2 to TRBJ2-3; 8 bases match TRBD2. This CDR3 is 19 amino acids long. Germline CDR1 SGHAT, CDR2 FQNNGV. CDR3 loop: CASCLTSPASGLVTDTQYF. In nucleotides, the CDR3 is TGTGCCAGCTGCTTAACCTCCCCGGCTAGCGGGTTGGTCACAGATACGCAGTATTTT.

This clonotype was seen only a few times. V and J are TRBV5-6 and TRBJ2-7, with a tentative D call TRBD1 (5 bases). V was shortened by 4 bases and J by 6 bases, with 17 bases between the two germline ends. The CDR3 totals 14 residues. Germline lookup yields CDR1 SGHDT and CDR2 YYEEEE. CDR3 sequence reads: CASSRMARGGEQYF. CDR3 coding DNA: TGTGCCAGCAGCCGGATGGCAAGGGGTGGCGAGCAGTACTTC.

This clonotype was observed at least ten times. The chain recombines TRBV6-1 with TRBJ1-4; the D is unclear. There are 14 residues in the CDR3. V was trimmed by 3 bases and J by 8 bases, leaving 13 bases between them. Per the germline V gene, CDR1 is MNHNS and CDR2 is SASEGT. For the CDR3, the DNA is TGTGCCAGCAGTGATGCCCCCATCCAGGAAAAACTGTTTTTT. Translated: CASSDAPIQEKLFF.

This clonotype was observed at least ten times. The chain employs TRBV6-5 and TRBJ1-5; TRBD1 matches at 7 bases. This CDR3 has 14 amino acids. Trimming at V came to 4 bases and at J to 2 bases, leaving 2 bases not matched to a gene. Per germline, CDR1 MNHEY and CDR2 SVGAGI. In DNA form, the CDR3 reads TGTGCCAGCAGTTTCGGACAGGGCAATCAGCCCCAGCATTTT. Translating gives CASSFGQGNQPQHF.

This clonotype was counted a single time. A read error is possible here, since a much larger clone lies one base away. The J gene is TRBJ2-7, the V gene TRBV11-2, with a tentative D call TRBD2 (5 bases). Germline V gene data show CDR1 as SGHAT and CDR2 as FQNNGV. V was cut by 0 bases and J by 2 bases, with 11 bases left in between. The CDR3 totals 15 residues. CDR3: CASSLDPEGPYEQYF. The CDR3, as DNA: TGTGCCAGCAGCTTAGATCCCGAGGGTCCCTACGAGCAGTACTTC.

This clonotype has a handful of counts. J is TRBJ2-7 and V is TRBV7-9; TRBD2 might be the D (5 bases). Looked up from germline, CDR1 is SEHNR and CDR2 is FQNEAQ (reference sequence). Deletions cut 2 bases from V and 6 bases from J, with 26 bases between. This CDR3 comprises 18 residues. In nucleotides, the CDR3 is TGTGCCAGCAGCTTAAACGAAGGACTCGGGATGTCCTTGGCCGAGCAGTACTTC. Amino acids: CASSLNEGLGMSLAEQYF.

This clonotype was recorded at least ten times. The chain employs TRBV4-3 and TRBJ1-1; no firm D call. CDR1 is LGHNA, CDR2 YSLEER, per germline. The CDR3 runs 13 residues. V was cut by 0 bases and J by 4 bases, with 6 bases left in between. The CDR3: CASSQDLATEAFF. CDR3 bases: TGCGCCAGCAGCCAAGATCTGGCCACTGAAGCTTTCTTT.